Each of the 15 T cell receptor beta chains below was sequenced from the same sample in a study of radiation and T cells in renal cell carcinoma. Profiled with immunoSEQ multiplex PCR; TCRdb holds only in-frame clones, not every one. In the table there are around 74,000 clones, approximately 87% of which are singletons. Time point reported: blood 4 weeks post-SBRT, at nephrectomy. Stated treatment: 15 Gy SBRT to primary tumor, nephrectomy 4 weeks later. Sequencing used blood, obtained from a patient whose treatment included radiotherapy and nephrectomy. These receptors were obtained from a woman aged 55 to 70 with renal cell carcinoma.

The chain carries TRBV28 and TRBJ1-1, with TRBD1 identical over 8 bases. Germline V gene sequence: CDR1 MDHEN, CDR2 SYDVKM. The V and J ends lost 11 bases and 2 bases, in that order; junction bases with no gene match: 10. The CDR3 spans 14 residues. CDR3: CAGRQGRKNTEAFF. CDR3 coding DNA: TGTGCCGGTCGACAGGGGCGAAAAAACACTGAAGCTTTCTTT.

The chain couples TRBV5-4 to TRBJ1-1; possibly TRBD1 for D (6 bases). In germline, CDR1 is SGHNT, CDR2 YYREEE (reference sequence). Trimming shortened V by 0 bases and J by 4 bases, and 16 bases separated the two germline ends. This CDR3 comprises 16 residues. This chain's CDR3 is CASSLDPGEASTEAFF. CDR3 DNA sequence: TGTGCCAGCAGCTTGGATCCAGGGGAAGCTTCCACTGAAGCTTTCTTT.

The CDR3 loop is CASSPQTSSEAFF. CDR3 coding DNA: TGCGCCAGCAGCCCCCAGACTAGTTCCGAAGCTTTCTTT. This chain connects TRBV4-1 to TRBJ1-1; D ambiguous. Germline CDR1 is MGHRA and CDR2 is YSYEKL. With 4 bases removed from V and 8 bases from J, the gap between germline ends came to 14 bases. This CDR3 contains 13 residues.

J is TRBJ2-1 and V is TRBV7-3, with D possibly being TRBD2 (6 bases). Trimming cost V 2 bases and J 2 bases, with 13 bases left between them. Germline V lookup: CDR1 SGHTA, CDR2 FQGTGA. The CDR3 length is 16 residues. For the CDR3, the DNA is TGTGCCAGCAGCTTAGCGCCGGGAGTCGCCTACAATGAGCAGTTCTTC. This sequence encodes CASSLAPGVAYNEQFF.

The rearrangement links TRBV4-3 to TRBJ2-3; a weak D match, TRBD2 (6 bases). The CDR3 has 16 amino acids. CDR1 is LGHNA and CDR2 is YSLEER in the germline V gene. Trimming shortened V by 0 bases and J by 0 bases, and 10 bases separated the two germline ends. The CDR3 is CASSQDRSGSTDTQYF. In nucleotides, the CDR3 is TGCGCCAGCAGCCAAGATAGAAGCGGGAGCACAGATACGCAGTATTTT.

The chain recombines TRBV19 with TRBJ1-2; D is perhaps TRBD1 (6 bases). V was shortened by 6 bases and J by 4 bases, with 18 bases between the two germline ends. The CDR3 has 15 residues. Germline V lookup: CDR1 LNHDA, CDR2 SQIVND (reference sequence). The CDR3 protein is CASSFPSGTFYGYTF. CDR3 sequence (DNA): TGTGCCAGTAGCTTCCCTTCCGGGACATTCTATGGCTACACCTTC.

The V and J genes are TRBV6-6 and TRBJ2-2; D may be TRBD1 (6 bases). This CDR3 contains 13 residues. V shed 6 bases and J shed 6 bases, with 11 bases lying between them. Germline-derived CDR1 and CDR2 are MNHNY and SVGAGI (reference sequence). CDR3 coding DNA: TGTGCCAGCAGCCCCCAGGGGCCCGGGGAGCTGTTTTTT. Protein product: CASSPQGPGELFF.

The chain uses TRBV29-1 and TRBJ2-3; D is possibly TRBD1 (5 bases). CDR3 length: 15 amino acids. CDR1 and CDR2 from the germline V gene are SQVTM and ANQGSEA. The ends were cut back, 4 bases at V and 0 bases at J, with 14 bases in the middle. CDR3 in DNA: TGCAGCGTTGGCGGACGCAGGGTGAGCACAGATACGCAGTATTTT. This encodes CSVGGRRVSTDTQYF.

This chain connects TRBV28 to TRBJ2-5, with 8 bases that match TRBD1. The CDR3 totals 15 residues. V lost 6 bases and J lost 5; bases outside the gene matches: 11. CDR1 is MDHEN and CDR2 is SYDVKM in the germline V gene. The chain's CDR3 is CASSYRRGRGETQYF. The CDR3, as DNA: TGTGCCAGCAGCTACCGCAGGGGGCGCGGGGAGACCCAGTACTTC.

The V and J genes are TRBV9 and TRBJ1-1, with a weak D call TRBD1 (6 bases). V was trimmed by 3 bases and J by 1 base, leaving 13 bases between them. The CDR3 length is 15 residues. Per the germline V gene, CDR1 is SGDLS and CDR2 is YYNGEE. CDR3 sequence: CASSGPWGANTEAFF. The CDR3 DNA sequence: TGTGCCAGCAGCGGGCCCTGGGGGGCGAACACTGAAGCTTTCTTT. The complete variable domain, with remaining parts taken from reference TRBV9 and TRBJ1-1, reads DSGVTQTPKHLITATGQRVTLRCSPRSGDLSVYWYQQSLDQGLQFLIQYYNGEERAKGNILERFSAQQFPDLHSELNLSSLELGDSALYFCASSGPWGANTEAFFGQGTRLTVV.

The rearrangement uses TRBV28 and TRBJ2-7; D unclear. Trimming removed 2 bases from V and 5 bases from J, with 13 bases in between. This CDR3 spans 14 amino acids. The V gene's germline CDR1 is MDHEN and CDR2 SYDVKM. The CDR3 DNA is TGTGCCAGCAGTTTACCCATGGCTTTGAACGAGCAGTACTTC. Residues: CASSLPMALNEQYF.

The chain uses TRBV5-1 and TRBJ2-1; the D gene is possibly TRBD1 (6 bases). Trimming stripped 4 bases from V and 6 bases from J, with 11 bases between. The CDR3 length is 13 residues. From germline, CDR1 is SGHRS and CDR2 YFSETQ. The CDR3 is CASSPTGGNEQFF. In DNA, the CDR3 is TGCGCCAGCAGCCCGACAGGTGGCAATGAGCAGTTCTTC.

The chain employs TRBV18 and TRBJ1-1; no clear D gene. There are 13 residues in the CDR3. V was pared by 3 bases and J by 4 bases, with 9 bases between. From germline, CDR1 is KGHSH and CDR2 LQKENI. The CDR3 protein is CASSPREGTEAFF. CDR3 sequence (DNA): TGTGCCAGCTCACCTCGAGAGGGCACTGAAGCTTTCTTT.

This sequence joins TRBV6-6 and TRBJ1-2; D gene ambiguous. V was clipped by 4 bases and J by 1 base, with 13 bases between them. This CDR3 has 15 amino acids. Germline V gene sequence: CDR1 MNHNY, CDR2 SVGAGI (reference sequence). CDR3 amino acids: CASSFNSDFNYGYTF. The CDR3 bases are TGTGCCAGCAGTTTCAACTCCGATTTTAACTATGGCTACACCTTC.

This clone has at least ten counts. The rearrangement joins TRBV7-9 to TRBJ2-1, with D tentatively TRBD1 (5 bases). CDR1 is SEHNR, CDR2 FQNEAQ, per germline (reference sequence). CDR3 length: 12 amino acids. Trimming pared 4 bases from V and 8 bases from J, leaving 9 bases between. The CDR3 nucleotides are TGTGCCAGCAGCTCTAGGGGATATGAGCAGTTCTTC. It specifies CASSSRGYEQFF.